This T cell receptor beta chain was documented in a study of cytomegalovirus exposure and HLA in healthy donors. Both 60 Vbeta primers and 13 Jbeta primers went into the PCR. This table comes from immunoSEQ multiplex PCR, and its TCRdb copy is limited to in-frame clones, with some not included. The table records 50,000 or so clones, 81% of them present only once. This CDR3 has 15 residues. Trimming pared 4 bases from V and 4 bases from J, leaving 13 bases between. Germline V lookup: CDR1 MGHRA, CDR2 YSYEKL. The sequence came from a boy aged 10-17 years in good health and CMV-seropositive. The sample was PBMCs. The chain employs TRBV4-1 and TRBJ2-2; the D gene is possibly TRBD2 (7 bases). The CDR3 loop is CASSLSAGATGELFF. As DNA, the CDR3 is TGCGCCAGCAGCCTTTCCGCGGGGGCCACCGGGGAGCTGTTTTTT.